This TCR beta chain was captured by sequencing in a study of T cell responses to AZD1222 COVID-19 vaccine. A remark on this clone: The antigen is unknown.

Germline assignment: CDR1 MNHEY and CDR2 SVGEGT. CDR3 length: 14 amino acids. V was cut by 5 bases and J by 5 bases, with 13 bases left in between. Method: immunoSEQ multiplex PCR; TCRdb's copy keeps in-frame clones and lacks some. The sample has about 100,000 clones, around 91% seen once. Broader study findings: Rises in breadth and depth of Spike-specific TCRs came after two AZD1222 doses. A mostly white British donor set with more females was recruited, and clonal diversity was possibly underestimated.

The J gene is TRBJ1-5, the V gene TRBV6-2 or TRBV6-3, with a weak D call TRBD1 (6 bases). This TCR was sampled from an adult in good health. Sequencing was performed on peripheral blood, taken on day 0 of AZD1222 vaccination. This CDR3 reads CASSTGGAYQPQHF. Here the CDR3 DNA reads TGTGCCAGCAGTACCGGGGGGGCTTATCAGCCCCAGCATTTT.